One sample yielded the 15 T cell receptor beta chains listed below, sequenced in a study of graft-versus-host responses after intestinal transplantation. No antigens are known for them. Sequencing used immunoSEQ multiplex PCR; TCRdb keeps in-frame clones, though not all of them. The top ten hold around 0.76% of the sample, which has fewer than 110,000 clones, roughly 86% seen once. This specimen consisted of unstimulated CD4+ T cells sorted from spleen or lymph node cells, obtained before transplant. These receptors were collected from a human donor who was the organ donor for an intestinal transplant.

V usage is TRBV6-5 and J usage is TRBJ2-3; D uncertain. V was trimmed by 6 bases and J by 2 bases, leaving 15 bases between them. Looked up from germline, CDR1 is MNHEY and CDR2 is SVGAGI. The CDR3 sequence is 15 residues long. DNA of the CDR3: TGTGCCAGCAGGCCTAGGACCCTTAACACAGATACGCAGTATTTT. Its translation is CASRPRTLNTDTQYF.

This chain joins TRBV4-1 and TRBJ1-4; a possible D gene is TRBD1 (5 bases). V was trimmed by 0 bases and J by 5 bases, leaving 10 bases between them. This CDR3 is 15 amino acids long. Per germline, CDR1 MGHRA and CDR2 YSYEKL. CDR3 bases: TGCGCCAGCAGCCAAGAAGACAGATTAAATGAAAAACTGTTTTTT. Amino acids: CASSQEDRLNEKLFF.

A single count supports this clone. The genes are TRBV7-9 and TRBJ1-2; D gene uncertain. The length of the CDR3 is 13 residues. V was trimmed by 4 bases and J by 5 bases, leaving 11 bases between them. Germline loops: CDR1 SEHNR, CDR2 FQNEAQ (reference sequence). The CDR3 nucleotides are TGTGCCAGCAGCTCCCGCACAGCTTATGGCTACACCTTC. Its translation: CASSSRTAYGYTF.

The chain carries TRBV29-1 and TRBJ1-1, with no clear D. The germline V gene encodes CDR1 SQVTM and CDR2 ANQGSEA. Between the trimmed V and J ends, which lost 5 bases and 4 bases, there was a span of 14 bases. The CDR3 consists of 13 residues. The CDR3 sequence: CSVMKGSGTEAFF. In DNA, the CDR3 is TGCAGCGTTATGAAAGGCTCCGGCACTGAAGCTTTCTTT.

The chain combines TRBV18 with TRBJ1-5; 9 nucleotides agree with TRBD1. The J segment lost 6 bases and the V segment lost 3 bases, leaving 6 bases of the junction unmatched. The CDR3 loop spans 15 amino acids. The germline CDR1 and CDR2 sequences are KGHSH and LQKENI. The CDR3 loop reads CASSPLGQGGQPQHF. The CDR3 DNA follows: TGTGCCAGCTCACCCCTGGGACAGGGAGGTCAGCCCCAGCATTTT.

The chain carries TRBV29-1 and TRBJ2-1, with 12 bases lining up with TRBD1. The CDR3 loop spans 15 amino acids. V was pared by 3 bases and J by 12 bases, with 12 bases of the junction left unmatched. Germline CDR1 SQVTM, CDR2 ANQGSEA. CDR3 amino acids: CSVDFQGTGGGGQFF. For the CDR3, the DNA is TGCAGCGTTGATTTCCAGGGGACAGGGGGCGGTGGGCAGTTCTTC.

The J gene is TRBJ1-5, the V gene TRBV6-4; 9 nucleotides agree with TRBD1. J lost 6 bases, V lost 6 bases, and 3 bases had no gene match. The CDR3 extends over 13 amino acids. The germline V gene encodes CDR1 MRHNA and CDR2 SNTAGT. CDR3 loop: CASSEDRGQPQHF. CDR3 nucleotide sequence: TGTGCCAGCAGCGAGGACAGGGGTCAGCCCCAGCATTTT.

This chain links TRBV6-1 with TRBJ1-1; possibly TRBD1 for D (5 bases). V lost 2 bases to trimming and J lost 0 bases, with 13 bases between them. Per germline, CDR1 MNHNS and CDR2 SASEGT. The CDR3 totals 16 residues. The CDR3 nucleotides read TGTGCCAGCAGTGAATCAAAGGCAGGGTTGAACACTGAAGCTTTCTTT. Translating it yields CASSESKAGLNTEAFF.

The rearrangement uses TRBV7-2 and TRBJ2-7, with 7 nucleotides matching TRBD1. There are 16 residues in the CDR3. Trimming removed 5 bases from V and 0 bases from J; junction bases left unmatched: 10. Looked up from germline, CDR1 is SGHTA and CDR2 is FQGNSA. The CDR3 loop reads CASSRRGQAFSYEQYF. The DNA for the CDR3 is TGTGCCAGCAGCCGGAGAGGACAGGCCTTCTCCTACGAGCAGTACTTC. The full variable domain, its missing parts supplied by reference TRBV7-2 and TRBJ2-7, is GAGVSQSPSNKVTEKGKDVELRCDPISGHTALYWYRQSLGQGLEFLIYFQGNSAPDKSGLPSDRFSAERTGGSVSTLTIQRTQQEDSAVYLCASSRRGQAFSYEQYFGPGTRLTVT.

This chain joins TRBV2 and TRBJ2-1, with 11 bases lining up with TRBD2. This CDR3 is built from 15 residues. CDR1 is SNHLY, CDR2 FYNNEI, per germline. V shed 6 bases and J 9 bases; nucleotides not matched to a gene: 10. In nucleotides, the CDR3 is TGTGCCAGCAGGGCTACTAGCGGGGGCGCAGGTGAGCAGTTCTTC. It translates to CASRATSGGAGEQFF. Variable domain in full (rest from reference TRBV2 and TRBJ2-1): EPEVTQTPSHQVTQMGQEVILRCVPISNHLYFYWYRQILGQKVEFLVSFYNNEISEKSEIFDDQFSVERPDGSNFTLKIRSTKLEDSAMYFCASRATSGGAGEQFFGPGTRLTVL.

V gene TRBV6-1 combines with J gene TRBJ2-4; 9 nucleotides agree with TRBD2. CDR3 length: 20 amino acids. Germline assignment: CDR1 MNHNS and CDR2 SASEGT. V trimming: 1 base; J trimming: 8 bases; junction bases outside the gene matches: 21. The chain's CDR3 is CASSEVPAGSSGESRDIQYF. The CDR3 region has the DNA TGTGCCAGCAGTGAAGTCCCTGCTGGATCTAGCGGGGAATCCAGAGACATTCAGTACTTC.

The CDR3 here is CASSQPGREVTDTQYF. CDR3 nucleotide sequence: TGTGCCAGCAGCCAGCCGGGGCGGGAGGTCACAGATACGCAGTATTTT. This chain uses TRBV4-2 with TRBJ2-3; 8 bases align to TRBD2. V dropped 3 bases and J dropped 2; count of bases not matched to a gene: 7. This CDR3 comprises 16 residues. Germline V gives CDR1 LGHNA, CDR2 YNFKEQ.

The chain links TRBV5-1 to TRBJ1-2; D is uncertain. Germline V gene sequence: CDR1 SGHRS, CDR2 YFSETQ. V was pared by 6 bases and J by 1 base, with 10 bases between. The CDR3 sequence is 13 residues long. CDR3 DNA: TGCGCCAGCACCACGGACGGTAACTATGGCTACACCTTC. Its translation: CASTTDGNYGYTF.

The V and J genes are TRBV6-4 and TRBJ1-1, with 8 bases that match TRBD1. The CDR3 consists of 15 residues. The V and J ends lost 0 bases and 4 bases, in that order; junction bases with no gene match: 4. Germline loops: CDR1 MRHNA, CDR2 SNTAGT. The CDR3 DNA sequence: TGTGCCAGCAGTGACTCGGACAGGGTGATCACTGAAGCTTTCTTT. Encoded protein: CASSDSDRVITEAFF.

The gene calls are TRBV7-3 and TRBJ2-3; 9 bases map to TRBD1. Germline V gene sequence: CDR1 SGHTA, CDR2 FQGTGA. CDR3 length: 17 residues. Trimming took 5 bases from V and 2 from J; bases not matched to a gene: 11. For the CDR3, the DNA is TGTGCCAGCAGCCCCCGGGACAGGGCGTGGGTCACAGATACGCAGTATTTT. Residues: CASSPRDRAWVTDTQYF.